This T cell receptor (beta chain) appears in the sequencing data of a study of beta chain features in type 1 diabetes. Findings and limits, study-wide: Within the patient group, naive, central memory and Treg TCRB repertoires appeared more similar to each other than within healthy donors. All four CD4+ subsets of Type 1 diabetes patients contained TCRB CDR3s that were moderately but significantly shorter.

This clone was observed many times. The target antigen is unknown. All of the isolated RNA was reverse transcribed, so expressed TCRB transcripts were sequenced. Assay: immunoSEQ multiplex PCR; the TCRdb copy retains only in-frame clones and omits some. The sample carries roughly 180,000 clones, 7.8% recorded once. Germline V CDR1 and CDR2: LNHDA, SQIVND (reference sequence). The CDR3 runs to 14 residues. Trimming removed 6 bases from V and 2 bases from J; junction bases left unmatched: 4. The sequence was obtained from a woman aged 40 to 50 with type 1 diabetes. The sequencing sample was made of central memory CD4+ T cells from blood. This chain uses TRBV19 with TRBJ2-3; 8 positions agree with TRBD2. CDR3 protein: CASRKAGATDTQYF. In DNA, the CDR3 is TGTGCCAGTAGGAAAGCGGGAGCCACAGATACGCAGTATTTT.